Sequencing of this T cell receptor (beta chain) was carried out in a study of Graves' ophthalmopathy and Graves' hyperthyroidism. General study points: Ophthalmopathy progression prediction by the model yielded a sensitivity of more than 60% and a specificity of under 85%. Stable hyperthyroidism and ophthalmopathy were told apart by a 13-signature model, which achieved about 88% sensitivity and approximately 81% specificity.

CDR3 regions of TCR beta were amplified from RNA transcripts. The workflow started with a first-round RT-PCR run with HTBI primers and then moved on to a second-round multiplex PCR. TCRdb called the multiplex PCR reads again in MiXCR, with one record for every CDR3 protein. There are about 740,000 distinct CDR3 sequences in the sample; 35% to 50% occur only once, and less than 55% lies in the top ten. The germline V gene has CDR1 GTSNPN and CDR2 SVGIG (reference sequence). The CDR3 is made up of 11 amino acids, end residues included. The count of this clonotype is one. Its target is unknown. The CDR3 carries no conserved terminal phenylalanine or tryptophan, so it likely arises from a read error. The DNA is left out, because the CDR3 cannot be placed on it with certainty; the CDR3 is given as TCRdb lists it. Clinical symptoms, serum thyroxine, TRAb, thyroid ultrasound and orbital computed tomography determined diagnosis.

What was sequenced was peripheral blood. The chain joins TRBV30 to TRBJ1-2. The TCR originated in an adult man with Graves' ophthalmopathy. CDR3 residues: CAWSVGTVMEI.